The 16 T cell receptor beta chains presented below share a single source sample, sequenced in a study of molecular identifiers for immune sequencing clone quantification. TCRdb re-called the PCR reads through MiXCR, storing one row per CDR3 protein. This sample has some 100,000 distinct CDR3 sequences; under 20% occur once, and the top ten carry around 0.91%. The specimen was naive CD8+ T cells from blood, with Jurkat cell RNA spiked in. Regarding subset: FACS-sorted CD8+CD4-CCR7+CD45RA+ naive T cells. The receptor source for this set is a human donor in good health. Some libraries in this study had Jurkat cell RNA spiked in.

About this clonotype: Just one base apart from a much larger clone, this may be a read error. The chain's CDR3 is CASSSYRNTVAFF. Written as DNA, the CDR3 is TGTGCCAGTAGTTCCTACAGGAACACTGTAGCTTTCTTT. V is TRBV19 and J is TRBJ1-1, with D maybe TRBD1 (5 bases). The CDR3 spans 13 residues. Germline V gene data show CDR1 as LNHDA and CDR2 as SQIVND (reference sequence).

This clonotype was counted many times. The chain couples TRBV4-1 to TRBJ2-7, with 14 bases fitting TRBD2. This CDR3 region has 15 residues. The germline V gene encodes CDR1 MGHRA and CDR2 YSYEKL. V lost 3 bases, J lost 7 bases, and 5 bases stayed unmatched. The CDR3 coding sequence is TGCGCCAGCAGCCAGACTAGCGGGGGGGCCTGGGAGCAGTACTTC. This encodes CASSQTSGGAWEQYF.

This clonotype appeared many times. The chain carries TRBV19 and TRBJ2-7, with a possible D match to TRBD1 (6 bases). V dropped 2 bases and J dropped 3 bases, with 14 bases sitting between them. Looked up from germline, CDR1 is LNHDA and CDR2 is SQIVND (reference sequence). The CDR3 is 15 amino acids. This CDR3 reads CASSIFFGQIYEQYF. Written as DNA, the CDR3 is TGTGCCAGTAGTATATTCTTTGGACAGATCTACGAGCAGTACTTC.

This clonotype appeared many times. The chain is built from TRBV9 and TRBJ2-5; perhaps TRBD1 as D (6 bases). Per germline, CDR1 SGDLS and CDR2 YYNGEE. The CDR3 consists of 13 residues. Trimming took off 3 bases at V and 3 bases at J, with 9 bases between the two ends. The CDR3 spells CASSADSEETQYF. The CDR3 nucleotides read TGTGCCAGCAGCGCGGACAGTGAAGAGACCCAGTACTTC.

There are many counts of this clonotype. The chain carries TRBV4-3 and TRBJ2-7; D not certain. The germline CDR1 and CDR2 sequences are LGHNA and YSLEER. Trimming shortened V by 0 bases and J by 3 bases, and 9 bases separated the two germline ends. The CDR3 extends over 14 amino acids. CDR3 DNA: TGCGCCAGCAGCCAAGAAAGGCGCGTCTACGAGCAGTACTTC. The encoded protein is CASSQERRVYEQYF.

This CDR3 is CASSDVLAGSTDTQYF. The CDR3 nucleotides read TGTGCCAGCAGTGACGTACTAGCGGGGAGCACAGATACGCAGTATTTT. The chain uses TRBV2 and TRBJ2-3, with 10 positions matching TRBD2. Germline V gene sequence: CDR1 SNHLY, CDR2 FYNNEI. Trimming removed 3 bases from V and 0 bases from J; junction bases left unmatched: 3. CDR3 size: 16 residues.

This clonotype was counted ten times or more. This rearrangement joins TRBV4-3 to TRBJ2-3; D is uncertain. The CDR3 is 15 amino acids. Germline V gene lookup returns CDR1 LGHNA and CDR2 YSLEER. The V and J ends lost 0 bases and 0 bases respectively, with 7 bases between them. The CDR3 bases are TGCGCCAGCAGCCAAGATGTGGGGAGCACAGATACGCAGTATTTT. Translating it yields CASSQDVGSTDTQYF.

This clonotype was counted many times. The genes are TRBV7-9 and TRBJ2-7; D is uncertain. CDR1 and CDR2 (germline): SEHNR, FQNEAQ (reference sequence). V was clipped by 5 bases and J by 3 bases, with 17 bases between them. This CDR3 region has 15 residues. This CDR3 is CASSDGPAEYYEQYF. The CDR3 region has the DNA TGTGCCAGCAGCGACGGCCCTGCTGAATACTACGAGCAGTACTTC.

V gene TRBV28 combines with J gene TRBJ2-1, with TRBD2 matching over 9 bases. There are 21 residues in the CDR3. Germline assignment: CDR1 MDHEN and CDR2 SYDVKM. V shed 4 bases, J shed 3 bases, and the junction held 22 bases outside the gene matches. This chain's CDR3 is CASSSQDPGLARGGLYNEQFF. The CDR3 nucleotides are TGTGCCAGCAGTTCCCAAGACCCGGGACTAGCAAGGGGGGGCCTCTACAATGAGCAGTTCTTC. The full variable domain, completed using reference TRBV28 and TRBJ2-1, is DVKVTQSSRYLVKRTGEKVFLECVQDMDHENMFWYRQDPGLGLRLIYFSYDVKMKEKGDIPEGYSVSREKKERFSLILESASTNQTSMYLCASSSQDPGLARGGLYNEQFFGPGTRLTVL.

Regarding this clonotype: A much larger clone differs by one base, so this may be a read error. The rearrangement uses TRBV9 and TRBJ2-2; D perhaps matches TRBD1 (6 bases). V lost 7 bases, J lost 7 bases, and 23 bases lay in between. CDR3 length: 16 amino acids. Germline V lookup: CDR1 SGDLS, CDR2 YYNGEE. CDR3 in amino acids: CASGEGGTPAGGELFF. As DNA, the CDR3 is TGTGCCAGCGGCGAAGGGGGTACTCCCGCGGGCGGGGAGCTGTTTTTT.

This clonotype was seen at least ten times. J is TRBJ1-1 and V is TRBV5-5; D is uncertain. Germline V gene sequence: CDR1 SGHKS, CDR2 YYEKEE (reference sequence). CDR3 length equals 13 residues. V was clipped by 2 bases and J by 4 bases, with 9 bases between them. DNA for the CDR3: TGTGCCAGCAGCTTCGGGCAGAGCACTGAAGCTTTCTTT. This encodes CASSFGQSTEAFF.

In its sample, this clonotype was seen many times. A junction end diverges from the germline sequence, so it may reflect a read error. The chain uses TRBV6-1 and TRBJ2-3; D is possibly TRBD1 or TRBD2 (5 bases each). The CDR3 is made up of 19 amino acids. Germline CDR1 MNHNS, CDR2 SASEGT. The CDR3 here is CASSARPGKERASTGTQYF. CDR3 in DNA: TGTGCCAGCAGTGCGCGACCGGGAAAGGAGAGGGCTAGCACAGGTACGCAGTATTTT.

Concerning this clonotype: Sequence at one end of the junction differs from germline and may be a read error. The V call is TRBV6-6, the J call TRBJ2-7, with D perhaps TRBD2 (5 bases). Germline V gene lookup returns CDR1 MNHNY and CDR2 SVGAGI (reference sequence). CDR3 length equals 15 residues. DNA of the CDR3: TGTGCCAGCAGTTACATAGCGTCTAGCTCCTACGAGCCGTACTTC. Translating it yields CASSYIASSSYEPYF.

The chain recombines TRBV6-5 with TRBJ1-1; D not certain. The CDR3 consists of 12 residues. Per the germline V gene, CDR1 is MNHEY and CDR2 is SVGAGI. V shed 6 bases and J shed 7 bases, with 12 bases lying between them. CDR3 sequence reads: CASSINTGEAFF. DNA of the CDR3: TGTGCCAGCAGCATTAACACGGGTGAAGCTTTCTTT.

This clonotype occurred many times. The chain is built from TRBV20-1 and TRBJ2-7; D remains unclear. Trimming took 8 bases from V and 6 from J, leaving 14 bases between them. The CDR3 sequence is 11 residues long. Looked up from germline, CDR1 is DFQATT and CDR2 is SNEGSKA (reference sequence). CDR3 region: CSPVLDGEQYF. CDR3 DNA sequence: TGCAGTCCAGTCCTGGACGGCGAGCAGTACTTC.

Of note for this clonotype: A much larger clone sits a single nucleotide away, making a read error possible. The chain links TRBV4-3 to TRBJ2-7; 12 nucleotides line up with TRBD1. The germline V gene encodes CDR1 LGHNA and CDR2 YSLEER. The CDR3 loop spans 18 amino acids. The CDR3 here is CASSQNGRDRGLEGEQHF. CDR3 DNA: TGCGCCAGCAGCCAAAACGGCCGGGACAGGGGGCTTGAGGGCGAGCAGCACTTC.